These 2 T cell receptor beta chains were all obtained from the same sample, sequenced in a study of CD8 T cells in Susac syndrome. Random-hexamer reverse transcription was applied to roughly 0.5 to 1 ug RNA. TCRdb re-called the immunoSEQ multiplex PCR reads through MiXCR, storing one row per CDR3 protein. The sample has 150,000 to 200,000 distinct CDR3 sequences, 85% to 95% seen once. The sample comprised CD8+ T cells from PBMCs. The receptors here all came from a human donor with multiple sclerosis.

In its sample, this clonotype was seen a few times. This chain connects TRBV18 to TRBJ2-7, with TRBD1 as a possible D gene (5 bases). Trimming removed 3 bases from V and 3 bases from J, with 6 bases in between. The CDR3 is made up of 12 amino acids. Germline values: CDR1 KGHSH, CDR2 LQKENI. As DNA, the CDR3 is TGTGCCAGCTCACCGGACAACTACGAGCAGTACTTC. It specifies CASSPDNYEQYF.

This chain links TRBV9 with TRBJ2-1, with 9 bases lining up with TRBD1. V shed 3 bases, J shed 2 bases, and the junction held 15 bases outside the gene matches. Germline CDR1 SGDLS, CDR2 YYNGEE. The CDR3 extends over 19 amino acids. CDR3 DNA sequence: TGTGCCAGCAGCGCCACCGACTACCCCGGGACAGGGACCTACAATGAGCAGTTCTTC. As protein: CASSATDYPGTGTYNEQFF.